The following is a TCR beta chain sequence with its context. Profiled with immunoSEQ multiplex PCR; TCRdb holds only in-frame clones, not every one. The top ten clones hold 4.8% of a sample with approximately 220,000 clones, 80% to 90% of them seen once. These data originate in a study of blood T cell repertoires in COVID-19. In the study overall: There were acute and convalescent COVID-19 samples, and they came from the United States, Italy and Spain.

The sample consisted of PBMCs or T cells enriched from blood (not recorded which). The sequence derives from a woman between 45 and 60 years old who had been exposed to COVID-19.

The CDR3 region is CASSLRLAGGRNTGELFF. The DNA for the CDR3 is TGTGCCAGCAGCTTAAGGCTAGCGGGGGGGAGAAACACCGGGGAGCTGTTTTTT. V is TRBV7-2 and J is TRBJ2-2, with 12 bases matching TRBD2. Trimming took 2 bases from V and 2 from J; bases not matched to a gene: 6. Germline lookup yields CDR1 SGHTA and CDR2 FQGNSA. The CDR3 covers 18 residues.